The 25 T cell receptor beta chains below were found in one sample sequenced in a study of yellow fever vaccine responses in identical twins. TCRdb re-derived calls from the RT-PCR reads in MiXCR, one entry per CDR3 protein. In the table there are 30,000 to 40,000 distinct CDR3 sequences, more than 50% of which are singletons. The sample in question was T cells from blood (PBMCs), unsorted or a sorted subset (not recorded which), obtained before or after yellow fever vaccination (not recorded which). These receptor sequences come from a woman under 30 who received the yellow fever vaccine.

The genes are TRBV23-1 and TRBJ2-1, with D perhaps matching TRBD2 (5 bases). TRBV23-1 counts as an open reading frame of uncertain function. The CDR3 sequence is 17 residues long. The ends were cut back, 4 bases at V and 0 bases at J, with 16 bases in the middle. The CDR3 here is CASSLTEVRSSYNEQFF. CDR3 nucleotide sequence: TGCGCCAGCAGTCTCACGGAGGTAAGGAGCTCCTACAATGAGCAGTTCTTC.

In its sample, this clonotype was seen a few times. The V and J genes are TRBV2 and TRBJ2-7; no clear D gene. Germline lookup yields CDR1 SNHLY and CDR2 FYNNEI. The CDR3 extends over 13 amino acids. The V and J ends lost 6 bases and 2 bases respectively, with 11 bases between them. CDR3 nucleotides: TGTGCCAGCAGCGCTAAGAGGACCTACGAGCAGTACGTC. Its protein is CASSAKRTYEQYV.

The rearrangement uses TRBV6-2 or TRBV6-3 and TRBJ1-1, with 7 bases aligning to TRBD1. Germline V gene sequence: CDR1 MNHEY, CDR2 SVGEGT. V shed 0 bases, J shed 9 bases, and the junction held 16 bases outside the gene matches. This CDR3 is 17 amino acids long. The CDR3 DNA reads as TGTGCCAGCAGTTACTCCGGACAGGCGGCTTCGGGGGGTAAAGCTTTCTTT. Protein: CASSYSGQAASGGKAFF.

This sequence joins TRBV29-1 and TRBJ2-7; TRBD1 aligns across 9 bases. The CDR3 covers 13 residues. Trimming at V came to 7 bases and at J to 4 bases, leaving 8 bases not matched to a gene. CDR1 and CDR2 from the germline V gene are SQVTM and ANQGSEA. CDR3 in DNA: TGCAGCGCCGGGACAGGGCCACCTTACGAGCAGTACTTC. The encoded protein is CSAGTGPPYEQYF.

In this sample, this clonotype turned up a few times. V and J are TRBV27 and TRBJ2-1; the match to TRBD2 covers 9 bases. The CDR3 is 16 residues long. V gave up 3 bases and J gave up 1 base; unmatched junction bases: 4. In germline, CDR1 is MNHEY, CDR2 SMNVEV (reference sequence). The CDR3 DNA is TGTGCCAGCAGTTTTAGCGGGAGCGGATCCTACAATGAGCAGTTCTTC. This codes for CASSFSGSGSYNEQFF.

The rearrangement uses TRBV11-3 and TRBJ2-5; 7 bases are shared with TRBD2. The germline gives CDR1 SGHNT, CDR2 YENEEA. CDR3 size: 15 residues. V gave up 5 bases and J gave up 2 bases; unmatched junction bases: 8. The CDR3: CASSDTLAAQETQYF. CDR3 sequence (DNA): TGTGCCAGCAGCGATACCCTAGCGGCTCAAGAGACCCAGTACTTC.

The CDR3 spells CASSLGTSGANEQFF. CDR3 bases: TGCGCCAGCAGCTTGGGGACTAGCGGGGCCAATGAGCAGTTCTTC. V usage is TRBV5-1 and J usage is TRBJ2-1; 12 nucleotides match TRBD2. V lost 0 bases to trimming and J lost 6 bases; unmatched junction nucleotides: 1. This CDR3 region has 15 residues. Per germline, CDR1 SGHRS and CDR2 YFSETQ.

A few counts support this clonotype. V usage is TRBV29-1 and J usage is TRBJ2-7, with D perhaps TRBD1 (6 bases). The length of the CDR3 is 13 residues. The germline V gene encodes CDR1 SQVTM and CDR2 ANQGSEA. V shed 6 bases and J shed 3 bases, with 15 bases lying between them. CDR3 DNA sequence: TGCAGCGTAAACAGGGATGTCCTCTACGAGCAGTACGTC. This codes for CSVNRDVLYEQYV.

About this clonotype: The CDR3 does not end in the conserved phenylalanine or tryptophan, so this is likely a read error. This sequence joins TRBV29-1 and TRBJ2-1, with D possibly TRBD1 on 6 matching bases. V was pared by 1 base and J by 6 bases, with 7 bases between. Germline CDR1 is SQVTM and CDR2 is ANQGSEA. This CDR3 comprises 12 residues. CDR3 region: CSVEADSNEQFY. The CDR3 DNA sequence: TGCAGCGTTGAAGCGGACAGCAATGAGCAGTTCTAC.

This chain uses TRBV10-1 with TRBJ2-1, with TRBD2 identical over 14 bases. This CDR3 is built from 16 residues. The V gene's germline CDR1 is WNHNN and CDR2 SYGVQD (reference sequence). V was clipped by 3 bases and J by 10 bases; unmatched bases: 8. This CDR3 is CASSDLRLAGGWEQFF. CDR3 nucleotides: TGCGCCAGCAGTGACCTTCGACTAGCGGGAGGGTGGGAGCAGTTCTTC.

This clonotype occurred a few times. V is TRBV12-3 or TRBV12-4 and J is TRBJ1-1; D is possibly TRBD1 (6 bases). The CDR3 is made up of 14 amino acids. The V end lost 6 bases, the J end lost 5 bases, and 16 bases lay between the germline ends. The chain's CDR3 is CASRLTQGLTEAFF. The CDR3, as DNA: TGTGCCAGCAGACTGACACAGGGCTTAACTGAAGCTTTCTTT.

This clonotype appeared a few times. This chain links TRBV2 with TRBJ2-7; no clear D gene. The CDR3 loop spans 12 amino acids. Trimming took off 2 bases at V and 12 bases at J, with 14 bases between the two ends. The germline gives CDR1 SNHLY, CDR2 FYNNEI. The CDR3 DNA is TGTGCCAGCAGTGAAAGAACGTGGAATCTGTACTTC. Amino acid sequence: CASSERTWNLYF.

The chain recombines TRBV7-2 with TRBJ2-5; D is ambiguous. CDR3 length equals 13 residues. Trimming removed 8 bases at V and 1 base at J, with 11 bases between. The germline CDR1 and CDR2 sequences are SGHTA and FQGNSA. The CDR3, as DNA: TGTGCCAGCCAGGTTAACCGCCAAGAGACCCAGTACTTC. This encodes CASQVNRQETQYF.

The CDR3 sequence: CASSFPLAGNTGELFF. The CDR3 DNA reads TGTGCCAGCAGCTTTCCACTAGCGGGTAACACCGGGGAGCTGTTTTTT. The rearrangement uses TRBV11-2 and TRBJ2-2, with 9 bases identical to TRBD2. CDR3 size: 16 residues. J was trimmed by 2 bases and V by 3 bases; bases with no gene match: 4. Germline V gene sequence: CDR1 SGHAT, CDR2 FQNNGV.

This rearrangement joins TRBV11-1 to TRBJ2-1, with D perhaps matching TRBD1 (5 bases). The CDR3 has 13 residues. Germline V CDR1 and CDR2: SGHAT, FQDESV (reference sequence). Between the trimmed V and J ends, which lost 1 base and 5 bases, there was a span of 6 bases. CDR3 protein: CASSLGQNNEQFF. In nucleotides, the CDR3 is TGTGCCAGCAGCTTAGGACAGAACAATGAGCAGTTCTTC. Full variable domain (missing parts from reference TRBV11-1 and TRBJ2-1): EAEVAQSPRYKITEKSQAVAFWCDPISGHATLYWYRQILGQGPELLVQFQDESVVDDSQLPKDRFSAERLKGVDSTLKIQPAELGDSAMYLCASSLGQNNEQFFGPGTRLTVL.

The V and J genes are TRBV18 and TRBJ1-4; D gene unclear. CDR1 and CDR2 (germline): KGHSH, LQKENI. Trimming cost V 3 bases and J 6 bases, with 2 bases left between them. The CDR3 runs 11 residues. The CDR3 sequence is CASSPHEKLFF. The CDR3 coding sequence is TGTGCCAGCTCACCTCATGAAAAACTGTTTTTT.

In its sample, this clonotype is medium-sized. V and J are TRBV20-1 and TRBJ2-1; the match to TRBD2 covers 7 bases. Trimming at V came to 2 bases and at J to 0 bases, leaving 13 bases not matched to a gene. The CDR3 totals 18 residues. Germline assignment: CDR1 DFQATT and CDR2 SNEGSKA (reference sequence). The CDR3 region is CSARSTLAPHFSYNEQFF. In DNA, the CDR3 is TGCAGTGCTAGATCCACACTAGCGCCCCATTTCTCCTACAATGAGCAGTTCTTC.

This CDR3 is CASSFRRGYNEQFF. Written as DNA, the CDR3 is TGTGCCAGCAGTTTCCGTCGGGGGTACAATGAGCAGTTCTTC. The gene calls are TRBV12-3 or TRBV12-4 and TRBJ2-1, with D perhaps matching TRBD2 (6 bases). Trimming cost V 3 bases and J 4 bases, with 10 bases left between them. The CDR3 is 14 residues long.

The chain employs TRBV11-2 and TRBJ1-3, with D uncertain. Germline lookup yields CDR1 SGHAT and CDR2 FQNNGV. The V end lost 2 bases, the J end lost 0 bases, and 14 bases lay between the germline ends. The CDR3 consists of 17 residues. Here the CDR3 DNA reads TGTGCCAGCAGCTTATCAACGGGCGGAATCTCTGGAAACACCATATATTTT. Its translation: CASSLSTGGISGNTIYF. Full variable domain (rest looked up from reference TRBV11-2 and TRBJ1-3): EAGVAQSPRYKIIEKRQSVAFWCNPISGHATLYWYQQILGQGPKLLIQFQNNGVVDDSQLPKDRFSAERLKGVDSTLKIQPAKLEDSAVYLCASSLSTGGISGNTIYFGEGSWLTVV.

J is TRBJ1-3 and V is TRBV6-5; D call uncertain. V was pared by 2 bases and J by 4 bases, with 15 bases between. This CDR3 region has 16 residues. Germline assignment: CDR1 MNHEY and CDR2 SVGAGI. The CDR3 DNA reads as TGTGCCAGCAGTTACCCCTCGGGAGGAGGCGGAAACACCATATATTTT. The encoded protein is CASSYPSGGGGNTIYF.

This clonotype was picked up a small number of times. The rearrangement uses TRBV20-1 and TRBJ2-7; the match to TRBD2 covers 14 bases. Losses at the gene ends were 6 bases for V and 6 bases for J; bases not matched to a gene: 4. The germline gives CDR1 DFQATT, CDR2 SNEGSKA (reference sequence). The CDR3 extends over 13 amino acids. CDR3 nucleotides: TGCAGTGCGGGACTAGCGGGGGTTGGCGAGCAGTACTTC. Its translation is CSAGLAGVGEQYF.

In its sample, this clonotype was seen a few times. The J gene is TRBJ2-7, the V gene TRBV20-1; maybe TRBD2 (5 bases). The CDR3 length is 14 residues. Germline lookup yields CDR1 DFQATT and CDR2 SNEGSKA (reference sequence). V lost 4 bases to trimming and J lost 0 bases, with 13 bases between them. The DNA for the CDR3 is TGCAGTGCTACAACACATAGCGTCTCCTACGAGCAGTACTTC. This encodes CSATTHSVSYEQYF.

This chain uses TRBV12-1 with TRBJ2-1. TRBV12-1 is a pseudogene segment. CDR3 length equals 12 residues. The CDR3 loop is CASSSGGDEQFF. In DNA form, the CDR3 reads TGTGCCAGCAGCTCGGGTGGAGATGAGCAGTTCTTC.

V gene TRBV13 combines with J gene TRBJ2-1; TRBD2 aligns across 8 bases. CDR1 is PRHDT and CDR2 is FYEKMQ in the germline V gene (reference sequence). The CDR3 has 14 residues. Losses at the gene ends were 5 bases for V and 1 base for J; bases not matched to a gene: 1. CDR3 sequence reads: CASSRGGSYNEQFF. CDR3 nucleotide sequence: TGTGCCAGCAGCCGGGGGGGTTCCTACAATGAGCAGTTCTTC.

The gene calls are TRBV10-3 and TRBJ1-2, with a possible D match to TRBD1 (5 bases). This CDR3 is 13 amino acids long. V shed 6 bases and J shed 3 bases, with 11 bases lying between them. Looked up from germline, CDR1 is ENHRY and CDR2 is SYGVKD. CDR3 DNA sequence: TGTGCCATCAGCGACAGTCGGGACTATGGCTACACCTTC. This sequence encodes CAISDSRDYGYTF.